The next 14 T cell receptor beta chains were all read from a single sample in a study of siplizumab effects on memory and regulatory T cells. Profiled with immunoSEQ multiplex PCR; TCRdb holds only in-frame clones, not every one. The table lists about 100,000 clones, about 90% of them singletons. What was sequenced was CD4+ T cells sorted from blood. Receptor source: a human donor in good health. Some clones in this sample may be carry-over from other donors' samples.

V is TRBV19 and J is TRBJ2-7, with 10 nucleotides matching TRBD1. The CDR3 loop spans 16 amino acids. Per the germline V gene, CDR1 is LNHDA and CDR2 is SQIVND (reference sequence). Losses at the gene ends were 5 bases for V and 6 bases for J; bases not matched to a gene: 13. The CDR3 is CASSAETGGRFSEQYF. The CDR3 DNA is TGTGCCAGTAGTGCCGAGACAGGGGGCAGGTTCTCCGAGCAGTACTTC.

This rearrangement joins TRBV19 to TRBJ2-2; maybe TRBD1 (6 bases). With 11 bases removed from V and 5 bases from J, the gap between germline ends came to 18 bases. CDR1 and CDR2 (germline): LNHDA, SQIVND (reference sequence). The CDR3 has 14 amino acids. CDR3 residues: CASGQNRGTGELFF. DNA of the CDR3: TGTGCCTCCGGACAGAACCGGGGTACCGGGGAGCTGTTTTTT.

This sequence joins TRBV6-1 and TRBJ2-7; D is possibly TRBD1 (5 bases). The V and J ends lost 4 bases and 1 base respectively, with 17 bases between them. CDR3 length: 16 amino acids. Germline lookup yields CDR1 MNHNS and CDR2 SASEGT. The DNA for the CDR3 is TGTGCCAGCAGTGTCCTACACGACAGATTATCCTACGAGCAGTACTTC. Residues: CASSVLHDRLSYEQYF.

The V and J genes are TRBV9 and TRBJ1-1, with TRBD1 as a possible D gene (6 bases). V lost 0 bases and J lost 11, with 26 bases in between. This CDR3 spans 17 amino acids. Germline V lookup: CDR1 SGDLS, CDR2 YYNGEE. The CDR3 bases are TGTGCCAGCAGCGTAGATGAGGGAGGGGGTTTTAGGCCTGCGGCTTTCTTT. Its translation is CASSVDEGGGFRPAAFF.

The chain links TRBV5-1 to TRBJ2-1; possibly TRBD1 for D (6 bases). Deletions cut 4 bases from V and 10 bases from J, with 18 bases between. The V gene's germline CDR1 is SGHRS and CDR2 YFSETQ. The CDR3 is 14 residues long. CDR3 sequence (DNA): TGCGCCAGCAGCACGCAGGGGACGGCGGCGGAGCAGTTCTTC. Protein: CASSTQGTAAEQFF.

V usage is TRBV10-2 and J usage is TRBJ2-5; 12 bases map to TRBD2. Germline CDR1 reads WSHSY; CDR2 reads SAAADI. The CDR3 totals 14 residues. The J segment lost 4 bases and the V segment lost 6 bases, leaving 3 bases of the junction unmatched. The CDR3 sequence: CASRLAGGIETQYF. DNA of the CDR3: TGCGCCAGCAGACTAGCGGGAGGCATAGAGACCCAGTACTTC.

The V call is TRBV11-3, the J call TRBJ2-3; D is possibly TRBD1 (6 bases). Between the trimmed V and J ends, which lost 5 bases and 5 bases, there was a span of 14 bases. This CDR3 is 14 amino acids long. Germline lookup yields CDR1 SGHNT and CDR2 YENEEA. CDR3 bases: TGTGCCAGCAGCAAGGGGGAAGTGGGAGATACGCAGTATTTT. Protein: CASSKGEVGDTQYF.

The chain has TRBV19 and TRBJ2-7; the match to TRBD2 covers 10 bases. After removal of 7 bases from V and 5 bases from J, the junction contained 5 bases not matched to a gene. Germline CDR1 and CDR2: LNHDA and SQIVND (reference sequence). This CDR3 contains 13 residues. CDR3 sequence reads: CASTDLAGDEQYF. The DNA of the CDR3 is TGTGCCAGTACCGATCTAGCGGGAGACGAGCAGTACTTC.

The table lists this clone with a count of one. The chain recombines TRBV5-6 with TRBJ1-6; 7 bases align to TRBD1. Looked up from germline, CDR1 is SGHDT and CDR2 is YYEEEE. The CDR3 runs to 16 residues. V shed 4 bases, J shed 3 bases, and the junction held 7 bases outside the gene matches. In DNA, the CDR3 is TGTGCCAGCAGCCGCCAGGGACAGAGCTATAATTCACCCCTCCACTTT. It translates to CASSRQGQSYNSPLHF.

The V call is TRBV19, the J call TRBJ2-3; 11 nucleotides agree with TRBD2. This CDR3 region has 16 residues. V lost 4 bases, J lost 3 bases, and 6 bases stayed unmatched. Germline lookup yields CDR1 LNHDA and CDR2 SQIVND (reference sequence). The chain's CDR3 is CASSNLGTSGTDTQYF. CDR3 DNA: TGTGCCAGTAGTAACTTGGGGACTAGCGGAACAGATACGCAGTATTTT.

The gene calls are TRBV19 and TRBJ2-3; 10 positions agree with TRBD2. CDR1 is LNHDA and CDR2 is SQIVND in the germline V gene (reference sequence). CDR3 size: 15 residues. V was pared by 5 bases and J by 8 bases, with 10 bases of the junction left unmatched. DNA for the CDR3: TGTGCCAGTAGTCCCTCTAGCGGGGGACATGGTACGCAGTATTTT. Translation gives CASSPSSGGHGTQYF. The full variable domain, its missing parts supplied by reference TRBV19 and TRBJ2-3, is DGGITQSPKYLFRKEGQNVTLSCEQNLNHDAMYWYRQDPGQGLRLIYYSQIVNDFQKGDIAEGYSVSREKKESFPLTVTSAQKNPTAFYLCASSPSSGGHGTQYFGPGTRLTVL.

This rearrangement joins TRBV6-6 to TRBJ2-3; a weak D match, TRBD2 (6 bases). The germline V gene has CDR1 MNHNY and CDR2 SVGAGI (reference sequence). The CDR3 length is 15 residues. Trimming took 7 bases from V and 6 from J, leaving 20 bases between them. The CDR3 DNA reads TGTGCCAGCACCGCCGTAGCCGGGAGTAGGGATACGCAGTATTTT. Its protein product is CASTAVAGSRDTQYF.

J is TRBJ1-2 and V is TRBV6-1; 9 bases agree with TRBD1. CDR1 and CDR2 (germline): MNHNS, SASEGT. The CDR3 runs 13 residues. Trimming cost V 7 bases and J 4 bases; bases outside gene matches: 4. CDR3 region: CASIRTGVYGYTF. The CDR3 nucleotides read TGTGCCAGCATCCGGACAGGGGTCTATGGCTACACCTTC.

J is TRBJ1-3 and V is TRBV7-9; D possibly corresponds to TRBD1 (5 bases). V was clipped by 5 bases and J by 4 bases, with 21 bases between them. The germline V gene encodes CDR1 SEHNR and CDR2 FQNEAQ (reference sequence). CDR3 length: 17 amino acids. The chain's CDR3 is CASSGPGTRSTGNTIYF. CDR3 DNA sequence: TGTGCCAGCAGCGGACCCGGGACGCGTAGCACCGGAAACACCATATATTTT.